These T cell receptor beta chains were read from a single sample in a study of PD-L1 blockade in urothelial cancer. Only in-frame clones appear in the TCRdb table, and some are missing; sequencing was by immunoSEQ multiplex PCR. The sample consists of about 72,000 clones, 75% to 90% of them appearing once. Sequencing used PBMCs, obtained around atezolizumab (anti-PD-L1) treatment. The receptors here all came from a man in his sixties with urothelial cancer. Each CDR3 is given with its conserved first and last residue. D genes are given only for firm matches. Not every row has a clone size; where given, it reads once, few, many or a size class.

v_call: TRBV7-3; clone_size: few; d_call: TRBD2; j_call: TRBJ2-1; cdr3_length: 14; cdr3_nt: TGTGCCAGCAGCCAGACTAGCAGCTACAATGAGCAGTTCTTC; cdr3_aa: CASSQTSSYNEQFF
v_call: TRBV28; clone_size: NA; d_call: NA; j_call: TRBJ2-7; cdr3_length: 15; cdr3_nt: TGTGCCAGCAGTTTGGAGGGGGCTCTCTCCTACGAGCAGTACTTC; cdr3_aa: CASSLEGALSYEQYF
v_call: TRBV7-9; clone_size: NA; d_call: TRBD1; j_call: TRBJ1-2; cdr3_length: 17; cdr3_nt: TGTGCCAGCAGCTTACCTCGGACAGGGCCGGCTCCGAGTGGCTACACCTTC; cdr3_aa: CASSLPRTGPAPSGYTF
v_call: TRBV12-5; clone_size: NA; d_call: NA; j_call: TRBJ1-5; cdr3_length: 16; cdr3_nt: TGTGCTAGTGCCTTGGCCTTAAGTGGGGAGAATCAGCCCCAGCATTTT; cdr3_aa: CASALALSGENQPQHF
v_call: TRBV4-2; clone_size: NA; d_call: TRBD2; j_call: TRBJ2-5; cdr3_length: 17; cdr3_nt: TGTGCCAGCAGCCCCCTAACTAGCGGGGGGGCCACAGAGACCCAGTACTTC; cdr3_aa: CASSPLTSGGATETQYF
v_call: TRBV7-2; clone_size: NA; d_call: TRBD2; j_call: TRBJ2-5; cdr3_length: 16; cdr3_nt: TGTGCCAGCAGCTTAGCGGGCGGGGGGCGCCAAGAGACCCAGTACTTC; cdr3_aa: CASSLAGGGRQETQYF
v_call: TRBV6-5; clone_size: once; d_call: NA; j_call: TRBJ1-1; cdr3_length: 15; cdr3_nt: TGTGCCAGCAGTTACTCGCGGGGGCCGGGCACTGAAGCTTTCTTT; cdr3_aa: CASSYSRGPGTEAFF
v_call: TRBV6-5; clone_size: many; d_call: NA; j_call: TRBJ2-7; cdr3_length: 13; cdr3_nt: TGTGCCAGCAGACTCCGGGACTCGTACGAGCAGTACTTC; cdr3_aa: CASRLRDSYEQYF
v_call: TRBV18; clone_size: once; d_call: TRBD1; j_call: TRBJ1-1; cdr3_length: 18; cdr3_nt: TGTGCCAGCTCGCGGACAGGGGGCACTATCACGGTGAACACTGAAGCTTTCTTT; cdr3_aa: CASSRTGGTITVNTEAFF
v_call: TRBV5-8; clone_size: once; d_call: NA; j_call: TRBJ1-4; cdr3_length: 14; cdr3_nt: TGTGCCAGCAGCGGGGGGGCACTTAATGAAAAACTGTTTTTT; cdr3_aa: CASSGGALNEKLFF
v_call: TRBV7-6; clone_size: NA; d_call: NA; j_call: TRBJ1-3; cdr3_length: 16; cdr3_nt: TGTGCCAGCAGTCCCGGACTCCTGAGCTCTGGAAACACCATATATTTT; cdr3_aa: CASSPGLLSSGNTIYF
v_call: TRBV9; clone_size: NA; d_call: TRBD2; j_call: TRBJ2-1; cdr3_length: 15; cdr3_nt: TGTGCCAGCCGCCCGTTTAGCGGGGGGACGAATGAGCAGTTCTTC; cdr3_aa: CASRPFSGGTNEQFF
v_call: TRBV28; clone_size: once; d_call: NA; j_call: TRBJ1-6; cdr3_length: 16; cdr3_nt: TGTGCCAGCAGTTTAGGGGGGGTAGGGTGGAATTCACCCCTCCACTTT; cdr3_aa: CASSLGGVGWNSPLHF
v_call: TRBV7-9; clone_size: NA; d_call: NA; j_call: TRBJ1-2; cdr3_length: 11; cdr3_nt: TGTGCCAGCAGCTTGTTTGAGGGCTACACCTTC; cdr3_aa: CASSLFEGYTF
v_call: TRBV5-6; clone_size: NA; d_call: NA; j_call: TRBJ2-7; cdr3_length: 17; cdr3_nt: TGTGCCAGCAGCTCACGCCGGGGTTCATTTTTTCGGGACGAGCAGTACTTC; cdr3_aa: CASSSRRGSFFRDEQYF
v_call: TRBV30; clone_size: NA; d_call: NA; j_call: TRBJ1-2; cdr3_length: 13; cdr3_nt: TGTGCCTGGAGGACACCGCCCGCCTATGGCTACACCTTC; cdr3_aa: CAWRTPPAYGYTF
v_call: TRBV6-1; clone_size: NA; d_call: TRBD1; j_call: TRBJ1-5; cdr3_length: 15; cdr3_nt: TGTGCCAGCAGTGAACTGACAGGGGTCAATCAGCCCCAGCATTTT; cdr3_aa: CASSELTGVNQPQHF
v_call: TRBV6-6; clone_size: NA; d_call: TRBD2; j_call: TRBJ2-5; cdr3_length: 16; cdr3_nt: TGTGCCAGCAGAGGACTAGCGGGGGGAGGTTTGAAGACCCAGTACTTC; cdr3_aa: CASRGLAGGGLKTQYF
v_call: TRBV19; clone_size: NA; d_call: TRBD1; j_call: TRBJ2-1; cdr3_length: 17; cdr3_nt: TGTGCCAGTAGTCTCCAGACAGGGTTATTGTCCTACAATGAGCAGTTCTTC; cdr3_aa: CASSLQTGLLSYNEQFF
v_call: TRBV6-5; clone_size: NA; d_call: TRBD1; j_call: TRBJ2-7; cdr3_length: 14; cdr3_nt: TGTGCCAGCAGTTACTCGACAGGGAATTACGAGCAGTACTTC; cdr3_aa: CASSYSTGNYEQYF
v_call: TRBV10-2; clone_size: NA; d_call: TRBD1; j_call: TRBJ2-7; cdr3_length: 15; cdr3_nt: TGCGCCAGCAGGAAGGGACAGGGGGCCTCCTACGAGCAGTACTTC; cdr3_aa: CASRKGQGASYEQYF
v_call: TRBV7-9; clone_size: NA; d_call: TRBD1; j_call: TRBJ2-7; cdr3_length: 16; cdr3_nt: TGTGCCAGCAGCTCGGACAGGGGCTCATCTCTCTACGAGCAGTACTTC; cdr3_aa: CASSSDRGSSLYEQYF
v_call: TRBV14; clone_size: NA; d_call: NA; j_call: TRBJ1-6; cdr3_length: 15; cdr3_nt: TGTGCCAGCAGCCAAGATTTGGCCCCTAATTCACCCCTCCACTTT; cdr3_aa: CASSQDLAPNSPLHF